This T cell receptor (beta chain) is drawn from a study of shared clonotypes between healthy human individuals. Study at large: The study enrolled a couple of women and a few men aged 18 to 49. Three plates were used per donor for CD4 naive, three for CD4 memory, two for CD8 naive and one for CD8 memory.

In the case of this clone: The antigen remains unidentified.

Study-wide findings and caveats: All-four-donor shared clonotypes had higher generation probabilities than non-shared clonotypes did.

The data were produced by immunoSEQ multiplex PCR, yet TCRdb's version contains in-frame clones alone and is incomplete. The sample has 1,500,000 or so clones, approximately 98.5% seen once. CD4+ cells were split into CD45RA+ naive and CD45RA-negative memory subsets. Germline lookup yields CDR1 SGHAT and CDR2 FQDESV (reference sequence). Trimming cost V 1 base and J 1 base, with 14 bases left between them. CDR3 length equals 16 residues. The chain joins TRBV11-1 to TRBJ2-7; no reliable D call. The clonotype comes from a young man in good health. Material for sequencing was naive CD4+ T cells sorted from blood. As for subset: CD45RA+ positively selected. The CDR3 reads CASSLDFLESSYEQYF. The CDR3 nucleotides read TGTGCCAGCAGCTTAGATTTCCTAGAGAGTTCCTACGAGCAGTACTTC.